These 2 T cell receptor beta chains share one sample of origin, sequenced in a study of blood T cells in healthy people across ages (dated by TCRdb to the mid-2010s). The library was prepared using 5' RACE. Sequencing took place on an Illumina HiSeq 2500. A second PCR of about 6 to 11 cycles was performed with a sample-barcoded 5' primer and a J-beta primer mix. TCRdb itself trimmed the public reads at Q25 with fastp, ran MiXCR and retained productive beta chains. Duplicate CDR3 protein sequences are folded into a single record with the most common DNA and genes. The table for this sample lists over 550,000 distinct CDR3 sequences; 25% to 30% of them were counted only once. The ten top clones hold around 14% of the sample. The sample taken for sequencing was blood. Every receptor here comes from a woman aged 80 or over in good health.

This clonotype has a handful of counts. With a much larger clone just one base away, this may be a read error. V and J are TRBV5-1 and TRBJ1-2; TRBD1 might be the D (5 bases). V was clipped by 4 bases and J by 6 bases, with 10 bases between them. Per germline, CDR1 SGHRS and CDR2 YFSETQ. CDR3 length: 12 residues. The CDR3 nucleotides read TGCGCCAGCAGCCCCACACAGGATGGCTACACCTTC. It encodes CASSPTQDGYTF.

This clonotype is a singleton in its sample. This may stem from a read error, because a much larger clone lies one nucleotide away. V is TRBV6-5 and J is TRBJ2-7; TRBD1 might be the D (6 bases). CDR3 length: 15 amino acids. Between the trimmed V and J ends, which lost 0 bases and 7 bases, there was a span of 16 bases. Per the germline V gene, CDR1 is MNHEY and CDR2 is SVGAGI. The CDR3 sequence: CASSYSERGKNEQYF. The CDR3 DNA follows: TGTGCCAGCAGTTACTCGGAGAGGGGGAAGAATGAGCAGTACTTC.